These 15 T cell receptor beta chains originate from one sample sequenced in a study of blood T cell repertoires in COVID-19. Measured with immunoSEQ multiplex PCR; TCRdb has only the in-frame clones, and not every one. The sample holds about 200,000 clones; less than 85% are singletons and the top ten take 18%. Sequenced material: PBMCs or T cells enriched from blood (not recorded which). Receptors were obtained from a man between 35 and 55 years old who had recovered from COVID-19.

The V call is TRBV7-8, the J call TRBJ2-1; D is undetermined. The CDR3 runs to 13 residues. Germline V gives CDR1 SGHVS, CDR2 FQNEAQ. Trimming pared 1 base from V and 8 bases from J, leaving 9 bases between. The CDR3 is CASSLGLEYEQFF. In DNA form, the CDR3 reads TGTGCCAGCAGCTTAGGCCTAGAGTATGAGCAGTTCTTC.

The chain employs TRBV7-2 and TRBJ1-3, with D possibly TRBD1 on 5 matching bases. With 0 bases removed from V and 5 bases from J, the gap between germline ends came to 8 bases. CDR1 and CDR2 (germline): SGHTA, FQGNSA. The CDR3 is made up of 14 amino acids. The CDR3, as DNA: TGTGCCAGCAGCTTAGCTGGGGCGAGAAACACCATATATTTT. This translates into CASSLAGARNTIYF.

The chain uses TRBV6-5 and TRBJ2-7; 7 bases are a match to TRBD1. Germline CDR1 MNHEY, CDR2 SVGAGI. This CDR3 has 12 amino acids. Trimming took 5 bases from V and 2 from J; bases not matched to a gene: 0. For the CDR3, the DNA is TGTGCCAGCAGTACAGGGGCCTACGAGCAGTACTTC. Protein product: CASSTGAYEQYF.

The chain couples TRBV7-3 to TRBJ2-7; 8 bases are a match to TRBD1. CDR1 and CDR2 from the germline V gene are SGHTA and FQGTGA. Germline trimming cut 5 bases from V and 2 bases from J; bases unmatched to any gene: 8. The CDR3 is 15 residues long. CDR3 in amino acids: CASSASGTGTYEQYF. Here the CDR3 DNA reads TGTGCCAGCAGCGCTTCGGGGACAGGAACCTACGAGCAGTACTTC.

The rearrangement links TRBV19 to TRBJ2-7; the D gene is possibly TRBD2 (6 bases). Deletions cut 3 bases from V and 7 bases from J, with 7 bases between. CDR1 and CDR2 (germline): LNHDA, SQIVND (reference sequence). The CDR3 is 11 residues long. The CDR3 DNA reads TGTGCCAGTAGTATCGCGGGAGAGCAGTACTTC. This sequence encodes CASSIAGEQYF. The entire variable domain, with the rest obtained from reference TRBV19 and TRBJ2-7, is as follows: DGGITQSPKYLFRKEGQNVTLSCEQNLNHDAMYWYRQDPGQGLRLIYYSQIVNDFQKGDIAEGYSVSREKKESFPLTVTSAQKNPTAFYLCASSIAGEQYFGPGTRLTVT.

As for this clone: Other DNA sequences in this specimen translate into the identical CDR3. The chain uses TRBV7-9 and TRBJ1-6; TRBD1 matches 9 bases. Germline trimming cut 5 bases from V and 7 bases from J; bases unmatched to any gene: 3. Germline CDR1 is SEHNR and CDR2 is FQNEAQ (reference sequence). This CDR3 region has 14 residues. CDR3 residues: CASSIGQGNSPLHF. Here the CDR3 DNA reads TGTGCCAGCAGCATAGGACAGGGGAATTCACCCCTCCACTTT.

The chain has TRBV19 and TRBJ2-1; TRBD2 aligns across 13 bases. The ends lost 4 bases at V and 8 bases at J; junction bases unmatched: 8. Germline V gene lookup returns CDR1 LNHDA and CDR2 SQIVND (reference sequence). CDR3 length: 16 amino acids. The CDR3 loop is CASSRLAGGYIHEQFF. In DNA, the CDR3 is TGTGCCAGTAGTAGACTAGCGGGAGGATACATACATGAGCAGTTCTTC.

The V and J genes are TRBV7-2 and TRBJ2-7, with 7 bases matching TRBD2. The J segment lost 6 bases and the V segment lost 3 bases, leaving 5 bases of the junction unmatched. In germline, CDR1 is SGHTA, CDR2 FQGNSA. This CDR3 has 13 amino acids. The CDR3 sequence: CASSLGREREQYF. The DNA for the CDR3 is TGTGCCAGCAGCTTGGGGCGGGAGCGCGAGCAGTACTTC.

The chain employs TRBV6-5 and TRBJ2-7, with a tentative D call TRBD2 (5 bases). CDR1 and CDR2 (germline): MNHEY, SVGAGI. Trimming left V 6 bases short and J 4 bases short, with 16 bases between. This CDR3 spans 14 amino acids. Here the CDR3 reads CASSTRTGSYEQYF. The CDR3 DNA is TGTGCCAGCAGCACACGGACTGGGAGTTACGAGCAGTACTTC.

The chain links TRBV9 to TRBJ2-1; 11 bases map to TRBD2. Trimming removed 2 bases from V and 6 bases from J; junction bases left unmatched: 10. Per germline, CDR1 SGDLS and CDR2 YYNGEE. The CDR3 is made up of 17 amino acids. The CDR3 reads CASSVTSGIGGFNEQFF. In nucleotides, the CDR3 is TGTGCCAGCAGCGTGACTAGCGGGATCGGTGGTTTCAATGAGCAGTTCTTC.

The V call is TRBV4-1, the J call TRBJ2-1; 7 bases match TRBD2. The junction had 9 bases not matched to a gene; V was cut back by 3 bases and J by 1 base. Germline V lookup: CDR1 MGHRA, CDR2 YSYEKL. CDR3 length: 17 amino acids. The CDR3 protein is CASSQRGPGLSYNEQFF. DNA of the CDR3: TGCGCCAGCAGCCAGAGGGGCCCGGGACTATCCTACAATGAGCAGTTCTTC.

CDR3 loop: CASSQDQGDRAPYQPQHF. CDR3 DNA sequence: TGTGCCAGCAGCCAAGATCAGGGGGACAGGGCCCCCTATCAGCCCCAGCATTTT. J is TRBJ1-5 and V is TRBV4-2, with 9 bases identical to TRBD1. After removal of 0 bases from V and 5 bases from J, the junction contained 11 bases not matched to a gene. The germline V gene has CDR1 LGHNA and CDR2 YNFKEQ. The CDR3 is made up of 18 amino acids.

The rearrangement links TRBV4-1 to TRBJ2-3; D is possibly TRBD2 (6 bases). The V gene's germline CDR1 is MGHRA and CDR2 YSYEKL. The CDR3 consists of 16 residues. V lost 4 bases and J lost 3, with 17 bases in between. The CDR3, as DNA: TGCGCCAGCAGCCTGCGGGACTCCGATACGACAGATACGCAGTATTTT. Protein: CASSLRDSDTTDTQYF.

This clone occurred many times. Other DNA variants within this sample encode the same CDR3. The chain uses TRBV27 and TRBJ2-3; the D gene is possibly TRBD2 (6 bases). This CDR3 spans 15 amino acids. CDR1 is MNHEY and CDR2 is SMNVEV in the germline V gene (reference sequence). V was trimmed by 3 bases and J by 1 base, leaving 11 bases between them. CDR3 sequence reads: CASSLSGSGTDTQYF. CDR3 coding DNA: TGTGCCAGCAGTTTGAGCGGGTCCGGCACAGATACGCAGTATTTT.

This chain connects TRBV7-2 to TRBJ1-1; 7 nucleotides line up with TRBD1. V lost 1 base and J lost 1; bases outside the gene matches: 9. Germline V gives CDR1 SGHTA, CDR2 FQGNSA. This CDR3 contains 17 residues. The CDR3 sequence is CASSLVIGGQSNTEAFF. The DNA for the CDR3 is TGTGCCAGCAGCTTAGTCATTGGGGGACAGTCGAACACTGAAGCTTTCTTT.